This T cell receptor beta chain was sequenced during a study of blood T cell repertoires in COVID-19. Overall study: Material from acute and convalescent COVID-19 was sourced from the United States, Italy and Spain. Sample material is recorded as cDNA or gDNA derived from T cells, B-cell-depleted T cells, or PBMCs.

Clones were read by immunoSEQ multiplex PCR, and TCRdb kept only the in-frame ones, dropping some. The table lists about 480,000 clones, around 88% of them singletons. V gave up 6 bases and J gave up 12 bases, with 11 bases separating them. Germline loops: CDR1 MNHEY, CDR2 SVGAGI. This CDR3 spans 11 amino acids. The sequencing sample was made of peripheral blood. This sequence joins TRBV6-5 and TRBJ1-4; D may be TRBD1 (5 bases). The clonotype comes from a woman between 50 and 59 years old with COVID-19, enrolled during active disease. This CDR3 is CASRGLRELFF. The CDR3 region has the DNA TGTGCCAGCAGAGGGCTCAGGGAACTGTTTTTT.